This T cell receptor (beta chain) originates from a study of graft-versus-host responses after intestinal transplantation. Looking at the study overall: Multivisceral, liver-intestinal, or isolated intestinal transplants were given to recipients. Broader study findings: Elevated graft-versus-host to host-versus-graft clonal ratios in allografts were recorded for patients with graft-donor T cell macrochimerism. There were GvH clones found in recipient marrow, and some of them appeared first in ileum or blood. Peak circulating GvH clone levels were associated with early post-transplant HvG declines.

Sequencing was performed with immunoSEQ multiplex PCR; in TCRdb, only in-frame clones are kept and a portion is missing. This sample carries over 40,000 clones, roughly 93% of them seen once, and the ten largest clones take roughly 6%. The CDR3 totals 15 residues. V was pared by 3 bases and J by 0 bases, with 12 bases between. CDR1 and CDR2 (germline): SGHAT, FQNNGV. As concerns this clone: Antigen unknown.

The material was PBMCs, obtained around 820 days after a first intestinal transplant, on the day of a second. This TCR was recovered from a human patient who received an intestinal transplant, so some T cells may come from the graft donor. J is TRBJ2-7 and V is TRBV11-2; no clear D. The CDR3 loop reads CASSFSRTASYEQYF. The CDR3 DNA reads TGTGCCAGCAGCTTCTCTCGGACGGCCTCCTACGAGCAGTACTTC.